This T cell receptor (beta chain) was sequenced during a study of OX40 agonist ivuxolimab in advanced cancers. Study results and caveats: Among the lowest levels of clonal expansion were found in partial responders at 0.1-3.0 mg/kg. Clones of CD4+ and CD8+ blood T cells grew by week 6 at doses of 0.1 to 3.0 mg/kg.

Clones were sequenced by immunoSEQ multiplex PCR, and TCRdb holds only the in-frame ones, with some missing. Counted here are 85,000 to 100,000 clones, around 94% occurring once; the ten biggest clones make up about 0.27%. The CDR3 totals 14 residues. V was trimmed by 2 bases and J by 4 bases, leaving 11 bases between them. Per the germline V gene, CDR1 is SGHDT and CDR2 is YYEEEE. Remarks on this clone: Its antigen is undetermined.

This TCR derives from an adult with an advanced solid tumor such as melanoma, head and neck, liver or kidney cancer. The rearrangement joins TRBV5-6 to TRBJ2-3; D is undetermined. Sequenced here: CD4+ or CD8+ T cells sorted from blood, sampled in a trial of the OX40 agonist ivuxolimab. The DNA for the CDR3 is TGTGCCAGCAGCTTCGGAATGGCGCCAGATACGCAGTATTTT. Its protein is CASSFGMAPDTQYF.